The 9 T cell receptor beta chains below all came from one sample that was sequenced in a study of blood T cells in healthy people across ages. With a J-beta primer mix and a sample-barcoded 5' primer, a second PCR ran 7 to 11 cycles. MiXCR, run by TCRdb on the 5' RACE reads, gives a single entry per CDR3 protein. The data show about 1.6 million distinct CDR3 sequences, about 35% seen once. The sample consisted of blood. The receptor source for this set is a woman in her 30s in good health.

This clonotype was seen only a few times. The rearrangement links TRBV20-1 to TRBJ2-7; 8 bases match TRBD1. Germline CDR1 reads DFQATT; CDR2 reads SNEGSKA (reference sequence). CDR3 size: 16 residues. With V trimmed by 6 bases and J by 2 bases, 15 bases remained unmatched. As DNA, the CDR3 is TGCAGTGCCGTTCCCGTACCGGGACAGGAAACCTACGAGCAGTACTTC. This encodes CSAVPVPGQETYEQYF.

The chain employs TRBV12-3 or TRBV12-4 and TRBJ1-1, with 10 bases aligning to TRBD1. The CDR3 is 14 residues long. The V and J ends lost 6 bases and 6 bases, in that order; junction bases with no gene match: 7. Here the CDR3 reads CASRAGTGVSEAFF. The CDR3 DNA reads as TGTGCCAGCAGGGCCGGGACAGGGGTCTCTGAAGCTTTCTTT.

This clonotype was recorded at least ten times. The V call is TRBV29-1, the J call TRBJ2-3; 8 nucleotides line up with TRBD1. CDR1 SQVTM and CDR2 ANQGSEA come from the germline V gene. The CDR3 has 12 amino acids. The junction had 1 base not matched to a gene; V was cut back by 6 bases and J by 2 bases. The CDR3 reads CSVDRDTDTQYF. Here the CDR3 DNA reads TGCAGCGTGGACAGGGACACAGATACGCAGTATTTT.

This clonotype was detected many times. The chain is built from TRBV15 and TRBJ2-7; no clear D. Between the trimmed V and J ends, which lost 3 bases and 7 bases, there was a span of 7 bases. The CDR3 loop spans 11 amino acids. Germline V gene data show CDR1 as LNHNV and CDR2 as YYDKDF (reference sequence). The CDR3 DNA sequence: TGTGCCACCAGCAGCAATACGGAGCAGTACTTC. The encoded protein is CATSSNTEQYF.

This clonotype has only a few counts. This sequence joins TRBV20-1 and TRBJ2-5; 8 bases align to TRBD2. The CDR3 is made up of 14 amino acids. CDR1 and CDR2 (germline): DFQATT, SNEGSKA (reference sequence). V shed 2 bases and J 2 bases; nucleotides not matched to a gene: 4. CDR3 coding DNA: TGCAGTGCTAGAAAGGCTAGCGGGCAAGAGACCCAGTACTTC. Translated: CSARKASGQETQYF.

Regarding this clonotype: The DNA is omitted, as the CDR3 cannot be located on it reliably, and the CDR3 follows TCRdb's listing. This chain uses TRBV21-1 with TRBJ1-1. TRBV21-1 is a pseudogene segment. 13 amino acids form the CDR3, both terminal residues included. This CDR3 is CASWGGGNTEAFF.

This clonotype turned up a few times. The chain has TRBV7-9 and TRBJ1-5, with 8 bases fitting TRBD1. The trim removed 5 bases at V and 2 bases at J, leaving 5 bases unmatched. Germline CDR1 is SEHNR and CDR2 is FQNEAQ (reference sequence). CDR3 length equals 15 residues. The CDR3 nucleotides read TGTGCCAGCAGCCCCGCGGGACAGGGCAATCAGCCCCAGCATTTT. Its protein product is CASSPAGQGNQPQHF. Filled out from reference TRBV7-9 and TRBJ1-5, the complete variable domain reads DTGVSQNPRHKITKRGQNVTFRCDPISEHNRLYWYRQTLGQGPEFLTYFQNEAQLEKSRLLSDRFSAERPKGSFSTLEIQRTEQGDSAMYLCASSPAGQGNQPQHFGDGTRLSIL.

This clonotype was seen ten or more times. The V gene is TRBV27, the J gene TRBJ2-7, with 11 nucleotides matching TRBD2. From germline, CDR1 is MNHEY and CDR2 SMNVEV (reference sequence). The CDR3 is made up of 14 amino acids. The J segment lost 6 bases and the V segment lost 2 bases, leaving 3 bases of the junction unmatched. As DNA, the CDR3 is TGTGCCAGCAGTTTACTAGCGGGGGGATCCGAGCAGTACTTC. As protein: CASSLLAGGSEQYF.

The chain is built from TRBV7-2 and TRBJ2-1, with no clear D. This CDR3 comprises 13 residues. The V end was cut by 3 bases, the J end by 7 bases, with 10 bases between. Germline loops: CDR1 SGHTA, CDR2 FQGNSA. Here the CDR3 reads CASSLALLNEQFF. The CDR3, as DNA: TGTGCCAGCAGCTTGGCATTGCTTAATGAGCAGTTCTTC.